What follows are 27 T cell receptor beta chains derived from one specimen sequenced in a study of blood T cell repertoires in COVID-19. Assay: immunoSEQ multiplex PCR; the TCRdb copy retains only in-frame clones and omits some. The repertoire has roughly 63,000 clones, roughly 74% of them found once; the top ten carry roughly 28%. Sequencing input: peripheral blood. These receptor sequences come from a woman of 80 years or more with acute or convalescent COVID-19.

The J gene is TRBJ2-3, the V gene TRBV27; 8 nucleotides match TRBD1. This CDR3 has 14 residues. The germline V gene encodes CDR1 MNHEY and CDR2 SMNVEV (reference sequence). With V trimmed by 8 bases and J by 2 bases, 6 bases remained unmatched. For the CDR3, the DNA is TGTGCCAGCCGACAGGGGCGCGTCACAGATACGCAGTATTTT. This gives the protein CASRQGRVTDTQYF.

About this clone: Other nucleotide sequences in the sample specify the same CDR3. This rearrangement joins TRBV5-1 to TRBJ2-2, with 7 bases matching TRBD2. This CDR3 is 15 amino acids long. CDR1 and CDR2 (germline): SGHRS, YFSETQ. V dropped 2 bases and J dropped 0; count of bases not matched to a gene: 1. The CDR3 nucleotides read TGCGCCAGCAGCTTCAGCGGGACGAACACCGGGGAGCTGTTTTTT. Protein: CASSFSGTNTGELFF. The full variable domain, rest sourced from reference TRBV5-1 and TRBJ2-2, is KAGVTQTPRYLIKTRGQQVTLSCSPISGHRSVSWYQQTPGQGLQFLFEYFSETQRNKGNFPGRFSGRQFSNSRSEMNVSTLELGDSALYLCASSFSGTNTGELFFGEGSRLTVL.

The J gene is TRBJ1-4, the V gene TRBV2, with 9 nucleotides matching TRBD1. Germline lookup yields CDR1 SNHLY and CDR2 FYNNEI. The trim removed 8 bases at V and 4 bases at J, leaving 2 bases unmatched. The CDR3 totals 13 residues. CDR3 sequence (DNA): TGTGCCAGCGGACAGGGGTTTAATGAAAAACTGTTTTTT. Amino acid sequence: CASGQGFNEKLFF.

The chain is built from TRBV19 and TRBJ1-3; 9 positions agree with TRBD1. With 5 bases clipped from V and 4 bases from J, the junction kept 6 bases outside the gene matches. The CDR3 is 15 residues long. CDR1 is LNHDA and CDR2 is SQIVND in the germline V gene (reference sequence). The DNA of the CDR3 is TGTGCCAGTAGTCAAACAGGGGGCCAAGGAAACACCATATATTTT. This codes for CASSQTGGQGNTIYF.

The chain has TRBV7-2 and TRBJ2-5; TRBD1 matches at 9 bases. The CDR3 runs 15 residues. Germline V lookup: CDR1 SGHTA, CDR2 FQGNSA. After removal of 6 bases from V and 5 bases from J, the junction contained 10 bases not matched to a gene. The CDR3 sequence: CASSPAGTGSETQYF. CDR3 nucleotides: TGTGCCAGCAGTCCGGCCGGGACAGGGTCGGAGACCCAGTACTTC.

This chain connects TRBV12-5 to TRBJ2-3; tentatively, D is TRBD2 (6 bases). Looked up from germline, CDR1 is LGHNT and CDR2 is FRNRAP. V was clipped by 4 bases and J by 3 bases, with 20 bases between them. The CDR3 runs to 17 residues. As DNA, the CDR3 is TGTGCTAGTGGTTCCCCGCCATGGTTCGGGACTACAGATACGCAGTATTTT. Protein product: CASGSPPWFGTTDTQYF.

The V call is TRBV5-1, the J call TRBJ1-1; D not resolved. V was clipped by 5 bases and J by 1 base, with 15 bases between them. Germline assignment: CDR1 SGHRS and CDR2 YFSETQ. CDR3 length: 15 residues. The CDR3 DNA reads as TGCGCCAGCAGATTCGACCGGGTTTCGAACACTGAAGCTTTCTTT. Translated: CASRFDRVSNTEAFF.

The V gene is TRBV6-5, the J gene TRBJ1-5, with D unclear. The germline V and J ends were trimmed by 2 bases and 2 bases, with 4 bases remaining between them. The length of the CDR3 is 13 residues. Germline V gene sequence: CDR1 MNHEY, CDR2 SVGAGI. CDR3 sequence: CASSYGRNQPQHF. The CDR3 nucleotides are TGTGCCAGCAGTTACGGGCGCAATCAGCCCCAGCATTTT.

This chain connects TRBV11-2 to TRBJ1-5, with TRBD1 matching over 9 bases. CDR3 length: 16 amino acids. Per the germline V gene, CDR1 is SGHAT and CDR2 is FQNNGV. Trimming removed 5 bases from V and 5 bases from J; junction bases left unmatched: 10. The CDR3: CASSPGGQGHDQPQHF. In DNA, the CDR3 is TGTGCCAGCAGCCCAGGGGGACAGGGCCATGATCAGCCCCAGCATTTT.

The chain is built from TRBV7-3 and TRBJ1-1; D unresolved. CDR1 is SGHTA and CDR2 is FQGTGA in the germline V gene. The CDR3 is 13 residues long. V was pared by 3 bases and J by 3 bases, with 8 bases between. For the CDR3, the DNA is TGTGCCAGCAGCTTTAGTCAGGACACTGAAGCTTTCTTT. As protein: CASSFSQDTEAFF.

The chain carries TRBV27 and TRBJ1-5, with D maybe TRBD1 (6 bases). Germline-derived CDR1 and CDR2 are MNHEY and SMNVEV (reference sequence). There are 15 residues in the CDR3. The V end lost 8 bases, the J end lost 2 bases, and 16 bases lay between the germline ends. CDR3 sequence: CASSPGAGGNQPQHF. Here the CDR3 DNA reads TGTGCCAGCTCACCTGGGGCAGGGGGCAATCAGCCCCAGCATTTT.

The CDR3, as DNA: TGTGCCAGCAGTGAAGCGTACGGACAGGGTCCGGTGGGCTACACCTTC. This encodes CASSEAYGQGPVGYTF. The chain is built from TRBV6-1 and TRBJ1-2; 8 nucleotides line up with TRBD1. J gave up 8 bases and V 0 bases, and 11 bases lay outside the gene matches. Germline V gene sequence: CDR1 MNHNS, CDR2 SASEGT. CDR3 length: 16 amino acids.

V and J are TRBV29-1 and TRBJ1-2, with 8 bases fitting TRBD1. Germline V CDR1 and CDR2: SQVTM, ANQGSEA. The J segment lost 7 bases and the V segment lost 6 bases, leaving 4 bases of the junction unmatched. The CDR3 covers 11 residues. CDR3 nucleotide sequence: TGCAGCGTCCAGGGGGCACGTGGCTACACCTTC. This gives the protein CSVQGARGYTF.

In nucleotides, the CDR3 is TGTGCCAGCAGCCAAGAACAGGGAAGTAGCGAGCAGTACTTC. Translated, it gives CASSQEQGSSEQYF. This chain connects TRBV4-2 to TRBJ2-7; tentative D call: TRBD1 (6 bases). Trimming removed 0 bases from V and 6 bases from J, with 12 bases in between. Germline values: CDR1 LGHNA, CDR2 YNFKEQ. There are 14 residues in the CDR3.

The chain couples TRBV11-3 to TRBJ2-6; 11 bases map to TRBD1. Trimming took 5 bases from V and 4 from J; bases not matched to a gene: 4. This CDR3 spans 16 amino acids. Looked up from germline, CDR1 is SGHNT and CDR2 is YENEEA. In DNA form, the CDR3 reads TGTGCCAGCAGCCCGGGACAGGGGGACGGGGCCAACGTCCTGACTTTC. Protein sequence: CASSPGQGDGANVLTF.

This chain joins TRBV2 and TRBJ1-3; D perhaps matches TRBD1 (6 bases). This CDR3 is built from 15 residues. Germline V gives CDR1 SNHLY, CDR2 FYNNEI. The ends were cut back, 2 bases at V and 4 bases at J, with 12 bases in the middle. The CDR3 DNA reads TGTGCCAGCAGTGAAAGCAGGGGATTCGGAAACACCATATATTTT. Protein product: CASSESRGFGNTIYF.

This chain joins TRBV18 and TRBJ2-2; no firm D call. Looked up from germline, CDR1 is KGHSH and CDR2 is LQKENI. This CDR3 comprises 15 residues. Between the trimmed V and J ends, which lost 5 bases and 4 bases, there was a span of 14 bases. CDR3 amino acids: CASSSARGITGELFF. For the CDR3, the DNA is TGTGCCAGCTCATCTGCTCGAGGCATCACCGGGGAGCTGTTTTTT. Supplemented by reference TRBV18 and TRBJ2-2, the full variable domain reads NAGVMQNPRHLVRRRGQEARLRCSPMKGHSHVYWYRQLPEEGLKFMVYLQKENIIDESGMPKERFSAEFPKEGPSILRIQQVVRGDSAAYFCASSSARGITGELFFGEGSRLTVL.

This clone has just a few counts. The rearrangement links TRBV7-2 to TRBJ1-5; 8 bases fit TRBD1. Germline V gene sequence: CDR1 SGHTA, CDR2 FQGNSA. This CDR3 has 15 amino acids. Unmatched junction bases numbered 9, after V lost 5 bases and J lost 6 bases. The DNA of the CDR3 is TGTGCCAGCAGCGCCGGACAGGGAGGGGGTCAGCCCCAGCATTTT. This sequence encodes CASSAGQGGGQPQHF.

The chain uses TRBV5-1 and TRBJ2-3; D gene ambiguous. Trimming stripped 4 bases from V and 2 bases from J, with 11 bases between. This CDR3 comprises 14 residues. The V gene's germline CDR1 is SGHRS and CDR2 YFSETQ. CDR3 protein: CASSVSRPTDTQYF. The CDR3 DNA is TGCGCCAGCAGCGTCTCCAGGCCCACAGATACGCAGTATTTT.

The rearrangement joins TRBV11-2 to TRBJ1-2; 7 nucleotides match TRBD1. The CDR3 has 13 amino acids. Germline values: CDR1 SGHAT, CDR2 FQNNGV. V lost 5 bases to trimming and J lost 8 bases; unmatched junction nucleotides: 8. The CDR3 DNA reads TGTGCCAGCAGCCGTCAGGGGGTGGTGGGCTACACCTTC. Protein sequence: CASSRQGVVGYTF.

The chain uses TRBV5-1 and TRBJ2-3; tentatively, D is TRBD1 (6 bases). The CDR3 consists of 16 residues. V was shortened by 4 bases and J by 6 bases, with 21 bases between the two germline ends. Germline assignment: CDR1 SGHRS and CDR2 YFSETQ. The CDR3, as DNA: TGCGCCAGCAGCAGACGGCTCTCCGGGACAAGGGATACGCAGTATTTT. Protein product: CASSRRLSGTRDTQYF.

CDR3 DNA sequence: TGTGCCAGCAGCGTAGGACAGCCTAGAATGAACACTGAAGCTTTCTTT. Its protein product is CASSVGQPRMNTEAFF. The chain links TRBV9 to TRBJ1-1, with D perhaps matching TRBD1 (5 bases). The CDR3 contains 16 residues. The germline V gene encodes CDR1 SGDLS and CDR2 YYNGEE. With 0 bases removed from V and 0 bases from J, the gap between germline ends came to 12 bases.

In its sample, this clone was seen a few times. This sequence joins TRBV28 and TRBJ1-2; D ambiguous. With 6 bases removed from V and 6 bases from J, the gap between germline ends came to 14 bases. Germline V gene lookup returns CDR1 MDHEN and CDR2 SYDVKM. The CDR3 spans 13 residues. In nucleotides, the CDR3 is TGTGCCAGCAGCCGGGATCCTGAGGATGGCTACACCTTC. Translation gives CASSRDPEDGYTF.

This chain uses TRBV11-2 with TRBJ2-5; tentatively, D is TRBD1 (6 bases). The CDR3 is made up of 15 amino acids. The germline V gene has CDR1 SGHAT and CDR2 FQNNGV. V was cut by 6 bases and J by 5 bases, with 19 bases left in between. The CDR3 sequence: CASRTFQGLGETQYF. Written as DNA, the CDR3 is TGTGCCAGCAGAACTTTCCAGGGGTTAGGTGAGACCCAGTACTTC.

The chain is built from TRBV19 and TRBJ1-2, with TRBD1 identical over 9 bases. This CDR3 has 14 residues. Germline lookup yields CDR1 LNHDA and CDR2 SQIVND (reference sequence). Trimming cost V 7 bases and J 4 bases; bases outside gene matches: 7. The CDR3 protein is CASTPGQGPYGYTF. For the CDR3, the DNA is TGTGCCAGTACCCCGGGACAGGGTCCCTATGGCTACACCTTC.

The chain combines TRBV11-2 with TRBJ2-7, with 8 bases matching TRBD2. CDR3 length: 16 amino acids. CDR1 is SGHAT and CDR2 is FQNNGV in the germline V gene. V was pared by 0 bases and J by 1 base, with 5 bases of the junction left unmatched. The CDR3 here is CASSLEGREASYEQYF. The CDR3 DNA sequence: TGTGCCAGCAGCTTAGAGGGGCGGGAGGCTTCCTACGAGCAGTACTTC.

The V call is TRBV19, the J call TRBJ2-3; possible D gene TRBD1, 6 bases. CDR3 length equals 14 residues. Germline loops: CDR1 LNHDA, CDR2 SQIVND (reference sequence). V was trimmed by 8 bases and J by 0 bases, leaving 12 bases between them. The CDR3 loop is CASVDRTSTDTQYF. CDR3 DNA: TGTGCCAGTGTTGACAGGACTAGCACAGATACGCAGTATTTT.